This entry lists 16 T cell receptor beta chains sequenced from one sample in a study of cytomegalovirus exposure and HLA in healthy donors. PCR involved 60 Vbeta and 13 Jbeta primers. TCRdb's copy holds only in-frame clones and misses some; the assay was immunoSEQ multiplex PCR. The sample records 130,000 or so clones, 80% being singletons. Source material: PBMCs. The receptors shown here come from a man aged 30 to 39 in good health and CMV-seronegative.

J is TRBJ2-6 and V is TRBV4-2; D possibly corresponds to TRBD1 (6 bases). The germline gives CDR1 LGHNA, CDR2 YNFKEQ. The CDR3 is made up of 18 amino acids. Trimming cost V 1 base and J 1 base, with 14 bases left between them. Here the CDR3 DNA reads TGTGCCAGCAGCCAAGGTGTGACAGGCTCTTCTGGGGCCAACGTCCTGACTTTC. Protein sequence: CASSQGVTGSSGANVLTF.

The rearrangement uses TRBV7-2 and TRBJ1-2; D not resolved. The CDR3 runs 13 residues. CDR1 is SGHTA and CDR2 is FQGNSA in the germline V gene. V was cut by 1 base and J by 8 bases, with 11 bases left in between. The DNA of the CDR3 is TGTGCCAGCAGCTTAGTCGGGGAAAGGGGCTACACCTTC. Protein: CASSLVGERGYTF.

CDR3 nucleotide sequence: TGTGCCAGCAGTGGGACAGGACTCGGCACAGATACGCAGTATTTT. This encodes CASSGTGLGTDTQYF. This chain joins TRBV28 and TRBJ2-3; 8 bases fit TRBD1. This CDR3 spans 15 amino acids. Trimming took 5 bases from V and 1 from J; bases not matched to a gene: 5. Germline CDR1 reads MDHEN; CDR2 reads SYDVKM.

This clone was detected once. The rearrangement uses TRBV5-6 and TRBJ1-4, with TRBD1 identical over 7 bases. This CDR3 has 13 amino acids. In germline, CDR1 is SGHDT, CDR2 YYEEEE. The V and J ends lost 1 base and 12 bases, in that order; junction bases with no gene match: 6. CDR3 in amino acids: CASSLRQGGELFF. CDR3 nucleotide sequence: TGTGCCAGCAGCTTGAGACAGGGTGGTGAACTGTTTTTT.

J is TRBJ2-7 and V is TRBV4-1, with 8 bases that match TRBD1. Germline values: CDR1 MGHRA, CDR2 YSYEKL. Losses at the gene ends were 0 bases for V and 4 bases for J; bases not matched to a gene: 5. The CDR3 extends over 15 amino acids. The CDR3 spells CASSQDRTGWYEQYF. The DNA for the CDR3 is TGCGCCAGCAGCCAAGATAGGACAGGGTGGTACGAGCAGTACTTC.

The V gene is TRBV2, the J gene TRBJ1-5; TRBD1 agrees at 7 bases. The germline V gene has CDR1 SNHLY and CDR2 FYNNEI. V lost 0 bases and J lost 6; bases outside the gene matches: 5. The CDR3 spans 15 residues. The DNA of the CDR3 is TGTGCCAGCAGTGAAGCCCAGACAGGGACTCAGCCCCAGCATTTT. Translation gives CASSEAQTGTQPQHF.

J is TRBJ1-5 and V is TRBV5-1; D gene ambiguous. Germline loops: CDR1 SGHRS, CDR2 YFSETQ. V lost 0 bases to trimming and J lost 0 bases, with 10 bases between them. The CDR3 contains 16 residues. CDR3 in DNA: TGCGCCAGCAGCTTGGGTTCCGAGTATAGCAATCAGCCCCAGCATTTT. Its protein is CASSLGSEYSNQPQHF.

This chain joins TRBV7-2 and TRBJ1-5; no clear D gene. The CDR3 has 15 residues. V was clipped by 0 bases and J by 0 bases, with 6 bases between them. Germline CDR1 SGHTA, CDR2 FQGNSA. The DNA for the CDR3 is TGTGCCAGCAGCTTAGCACTCTTTAGCAATCAGCCCCAGCATTTT. As protein: CASSLALFSNQPQHF.

The rearrangement joins TRBV29-1 to TRBJ2-3; D ambiguous. Germline CDR1 reads SQVTM; CDR2 reads ANQGSEA. The CDR3 sequence is 14 residues long. Trimming took off 7 bases at V and 0 bases at J, with 14 bases between the two ends. The CDR3 region has the DNA TGCAGCGCCGCCGGTGGAGCTAGCACAGATACGCAGTATTTT. Protein product: CSAAGGASTDTQYF.

Note on this clone: The same CDR3 also results from other DNA sequences found in this sample. The chain uses TRBV5-4 and TRBJ2-2; TRBD2 is a possible D gene (6 bases). Trimming took off 8 bases at V and 4 bases at J, with 9 bases between the two ends. Germline-derived CDR1 and CDR2 are SGHNT and YYREEE (reference sequence). The CDR3 contains 12 residues. The CDR3 region has the DNA TGTGCCAGTTCCGGGGGCACCGGGGAGCTGTTTTTT. This codes for CASSGGTGELFF.

The chain carries TRBV2 and TRBJ2-1; 9 nucleotides match TRBD2. CDR1 and CDR2 from the germline V gene are SNHLY and FYNNEI. This CDR3 has 14 residues. V lost 8 bases, J lost 8 bases, and 10 bases stayed unmatched. The CDR3 region has the DNA TGTGCCAGCGGTGGGACTAGCTTTGTATATGAGCAGTTCTTC. Its protein is CASGGTSFVYEQFF.

The chain is built from TRBV5-1 and TRBJ1-1; no clear D gene. V shed 0 bases and J shed 6 bases, with 9 bases lying between them. Germline V gene sequence: CDR1 SGHRS, CDR2 YFSETQ. The CDR3 extends over 13 amino acids. The CDR3 nucleotides are TGCGCCAGCAGCTTGGAAGGGAGGGCTGAAGCTTTCTTT. It translates to CASSLEGRAEAFF.

The chain is built from TRBV7-9 and TRBJ2-1; D possibly corresponds to TRBD2 (6 bases). This CDR3 region has 16 residues. Looked up from germline, CDR1 is SEHNR and CDR2 is FQNEAQ (reference sequence). The V and J ends lost 1 base and 6 bases respectively, with 16 bases between them. CDR3: CASSLVEGSGGNEQFF. CDR3 nucleotides: TGTGCCAGCAGCTTAGTGGAGGGCAGTGGCGGCAATGAGCAGTTCTTC.

The chain links TRBV4-2 to TRBJ2-5; a weak D match, TRBD1 (5 bases). The closer fit of TRBJ2-7 to the DNA end suggests the J call may be wrong. The CDR3 loop spans 15 amino acids. Germline V CDR1 and CDR2: LGHNA, YNFKEQ. Here the CDR3 reads CASSQVPTETYEQYF. The CDR3 region has the DNA TGTGCCAGCAGCCAAGTGCCGACAGAAACCTACGAGCAGTACTTC.

This clone appeared once. The V gene is TRBV13, the J gene TRBJ1-2; TRBD1 matches 8 bases. Germline V CDR1 and CDR2: PRHDT, FYEKMQ (reference sequence). The CDR3 runs to 14 residues. With V trimmed by 4 bases and J by 8 bases, 9 bases remained unmatched. The CDR3 DNA is TGTGCCAGCAGCTCCCGCCCGACAGGGGCGGGCTACACCTTC. Its translation is CASSSRPTGAGYTF.

This clone was recorded a few times. The chain joins TRBV7-2 to TRBJ2-2; 7 bases line up with TRBD2. The ends lost 7 bases at V and 1 base at J; junction bases unmatched: 6. The CDR3 covers 15 residues. The germline V gene has CDR1 SGHTA and CDR2 FQGNSA. This CDR3 reads CASNYGGKNTGELFF. CDR3 sequence (DNA): TGTGCCAGCAACTACGGGGGGAAGAACACCGGGGAGCTGTTTTTT.